One and the same sample provided the 30 T cell receptor beta chains below, sequenced in a study of molecular identifiers for immune sequencing clone quantification. TCRdb itself ran the PCR reads through MiXCR, one entry per CDR3 protein. The sample includes 85,000 to 90,000 distinct CDR3 sequences, around 27% of them seen just once. The sequenced sample was naive CD8+ T cells from blood, with Jurkat cell RNA spiked in. Specified subset: FACS-sorted CD8+CD4-CCR7+CD45RA+ naive T cells. The receptor source for this set is a human donor in good health. Some libraries in this study had Jurkat cell RNA spiked in.

The CDR3: CASSPSGLASTYEQYF. The CDR3 DNA reads TGTGCCAGCAGCCCCTCGGGACTAGCGAGTACCTACGAGCAGTACTTC. This rearrangement joins TRBV13 to TRBJ2-7, with 10 nucleotides matching TRBD2. V dropped 5 bases and J dropped 2; count of bases not matched to a gene: 9. There are 16 residues in the CDR3. Germline CDR1 reads PRHDT; CDR2 reads FYEKMQ (reference sequence).

This sequence joins TRBV20-1 and TRBJ2-1; the match to TRBD2 covers 11 bases. The V and J ends lost 6 bases and 0 bases, in that order; junction bases with no gene match: 13. Germline loops: CDR1 DFQATT, CDR2 SNEGSKA (reference sequence). CDR3 length: 18 amino acids. The CDR3: CSAAPGTSGPSSYNEQFF. In DNA form, the CDR3 reads TGCAGTGCAGCCCCCGGGACTAGCGGACCTAGCTCCTACAATGAGCAGTTCTTC.

This clonotype has a handful of counts. The gene calls are TRBV4-1 and TRBJ2-1; a possible D gene is TRBD2 (6 bases). This CDR3 contains 15 residues. V lost 4 bases and J lost 7, with 17 bases in between. Germline values: CDR1 MGHRA, CDR2 YSYEKL. The CDR3 nucleotides read TGCGCCAGCAGCCGAGATACTAGCTTGGGAAATGAGCAGTTCTTC. Protein: CASSRDTSLGNEQFF.

This clonotype has ten or more counts. J is TRBJ1-1 and V is TRBV4-1, with 7 bases that match TRBD1. The CDR3 runs to 18 residues. CDR1 is MGHRA and CDR2 is YSYEKL in the germline V gene. V shed 1 base, J shed 5 bases, and the junction held 16 bases outside the gene matches. The CDR3 sequence: CASSQGNRGIRKDTEAFF. The CDR3 nucleotides read TGCGCCAGCAGCCAAGGGAACAGGGGAATCAGGAAGGATACTGAAGCTTTCTTT.

This chain connects TRBV3-1 to TRBJ2-7; 7 positions match TRBD2. Germline lookup yields CDR1 LGHDT and CDR2 YNNKEL (reference sequence). This CDR3 comprises 14 residues. V gave up 4 bases and J gave up 5 bases; unmatched junction bases: 8. CDR3 sequence: CASSPGLVFNEQYF. The CDR3 DNA reads TGTGCCAGCAGCCCCGGACTAGTTTTTAACGAGCAGTACTTC.

The rearrangement uses TRBV10-2 and TRBJ1-4; the match to TRBD1 covers 8 bases. In germline, CDR1 is WSHSY, CDR2 SAAADI. CDR3 size: 15 residues. V lost 10 bases to trimming and J lost 6 bases; unmatched junction nucleotides: 13. Here the CDR3 DNA reads TGCGCCACCCACAGGGGGACTGGGGAGGATGAAAAACTGTTTTTT. Its translation: CATHRGTGEDEKLFF.

In its sample, this clonotype was seen a few times. This sequence may be a read error, since a much larger clone differs from it by one base. The V and J genes are TRBV20-1 and TRBJ1-5; D is unclear. This CDR3 is 14 amino acids long. The V end was cut by 5 bases, the J end by 6 bases, with 17 bases between. Germline CDR1 is DFQATT and CDR2 is SNEGSKA (reference sequence). The CDR3 DNA reads TGCAGTGCTGGTATCTCTGGGAGTAGTCAGCCCCAGCATTTT. It yields the protein CSAGISGSSQPQHF.

There are many counts of this clonotype. This chain uses TRBV19 with TRBJ1-1; D is unclear. Germline-derived CDR1 and CDR2 are LNHDA and SQIVND (reference sequence). Deletions cut 3 bases from V and 1 base from J, with 9 bases between. The CDR3 spans 14 residues. CDR3 nucleotides: TGTGCCAGTAGTATCCGCAGTGAGAACACTGAAGCTTTCTTT. Its translation: CASSIRSENTEAFF.

This clonotype has at least ten counts. This rearrangement joins TRBV30 to TRBJ2-3; D is unclear. The CDR3 is 13 amino acids. Germline V gene data show CDR1 as GTSNPN and CDR2 as SVGIG (reference sequence). V was cut by 0 bases and J by 3 bases, with 7 bases left in between. The DNA of the CDR3 is TGTGCCTGGAGTGTATTTTCGACAGATACGCAGTATTTT. Protein: CAWSVFSTDTQYF.

The sample holds a few counts of this clonotype. Given a much more abundant clone one base away, this may be a read error. Since no conserved phenylalanine or tryptophan closes the CDR3, a read error is the likely cause. The chain uses TRBV23-1 and TRBJ1-5; TRBD1 is a possible D gene (5 bases). TRBV23-1 is given ORF status, its function remaining uncertain. V was pared by 4 bases and J by 4 bases, with 17 bases between. This CDR3 contains 16 residues. CDR3 nucleotides: TGCGCCAGCAGTCTGACCTGGGACTTCTTAAATCAGCCCCAGCATCTT. Its translation: CASSLTWDFLNQPQHL.

A few counts support this clonotype. The V gene is TRBV6-5, the J gene TRBJ2-1; 7 positions match TRBD2. Germline CDR1 is MNHEY and CDR2 is SVGAGI. CDR3 length: 14 residues. The J segment lost 4 bases and the V segment lost 5 bases, leaving 5 bases of the junction unmatched. CDR3 region: CASSERGVYNEQFF. CDR3 bases: TGTGCCAGCAGTGAGCGGGGAGTATACAATGAGCAGTTCTTC.

The table lists this clonotype with many counts. V is TRBV5-6 and J is TRBJ2-7, with 8 bases that match TRBD1. With 3 bases clipped from V and 0 bases from J, the junction kept 11 bases outside the gene matches. The CDR3 is made up of 17 amino acids. CDR1 is SGHDT, CDR2 YYEEEE, per germline. This CDR3 is CASSWNRRTGSSYEQYF. The CDR3 DNA is TGTGCCAGCAGCTGGAATCGCCGGACAGGGAGCTCCTACGAGCAGTACTTC.

On this clonotype: Relative to the germline gene, one junction end is altered; a read error may explain this. J is TRBJ2-7 and V is TRBV5-3; D not resolved. TRBV5-3 falls under the ORF class, with uncertain function. CDR3 length: 14 residues. The CDR3 DNA sequence: TGTGCCAGCAGCTTGAGCTTAGGGTTCTACGAGCAGTACTTC. Amino acid sequence: CASSLSLGFYEQYF.

This clonotype was observed many times. The chain carries TRBV5-1 and TRBJ2-5, with no clear D. The ends were cut back, 4 bases at V and 0 bases at J, with 16 bases in the middle. The germline CDR1 and CDR2 sequences are SGHRS and YFSETQ. The CDR3 has 16 residues. The CDR3 loop is CASSENLVHYQETQYF. DNA of the CDR3: TGCGCCAGCAGCGAAAACCTTGTCCATTACCAAGAGACCCAGTACTTC.

This clonotype was seen a handful of times. The chain is built from TRBV12-3 or TRBV12-4 and TRBJ2-1; D is ambiguous. The CDR3 is 15 amino acids. The V gene lost 3 bases and the J gene lost 8 bases, with 17 bases spanning the gap. The CDR3 protein is CASSFTNPPGDEQFF. The CDR3 DNA reads TGTGCCAGCAGTTTCACTAACCCCCCAGGCGATGAGCAGTTCTTC.

There are many counts of this clonotype. V gene TRBV2 combines with J gene TRBJ2-3, with D possibly called TRBD1 or TRBD2 (5 bases each). CDR3 length: 16 residues. Germline V gives CDR1 SNHLY, CDR2 FYNNEI. Trimming shortened V by 9 bases and J by 0 bases, and 19 bases separated the two germline ends. CDR3 coding DNA: TGTGCCAGTACCCCCCTGGGGGTTACTAGCACAGATACGCAGTATTTT. This sequence encodes CASTPLGVTSTDTQYF.

As concerns this clonotype: A much larger clone is a single base away; this may be a read error. This chain connects TRBV7-9 to TRBJ2-7, with D tentatively TRBD1 (6 bases). CDR3 length: 13 residues. In germline, CDR1 is SEHNR, CDR2 FQNEAQ (reference sequence). The CDR3 loop is CASSSSAGGEHYF. The CDR3 nucleotides read TGTGCCAGCAGCTCGTCGGCTGGGGGCGAGCACTACTTC. Filled out from reference TRBV7-9 and TRBJ2-7, the complete variable domain reads DTGVSQNPRHKITKRGQNVTFRCDPISEHNRLYWYRQTLGQGPEFLTYFQNEAQLEKSRLLSDRFSAERPKGSFSTLEIQRTEQGDSAMYLCASSSSAGGEHYFGPGTRLTVT.

This rearrangement joins TRBV7-9 to TRBJ1-2, with D hard to call. The CDR3 runs to 13 residues. Trimming shortened V by 1 base and J by 3 bases, and 6 bases separated the two germline ends. The germline gives CDR1 SEHNR, CDR2 FQNEAQ (reference sequence). CDR3: CASSLVGDYGYTF. CDR3 DNA sequence: TGTGCCAGCAGCTTAGTGGGTGACTATGGCTACACCTTC.

The chain has TRBV19 and TRBJ1-1; 7 bases are a match to TRBD1. With V trimmed by 3 bases and J by 6 bases, 7 bases remained unmatched. The CDR3 totals 14 residues. Germline loops: CDR1 LNHDA, CDR2 SQIVND (reference sequence). DNA for the CDR3: TGTGCCAGTAGTATTGGGAGGGGGCGGGCTGAAGCTTTCTTT. This gives the protein CASSIGRGRAEAFF.

The rearrangement links TRBV2 to TRBJ1-5, with D perhaps matching TRBD1 (5 bases). Germline V lookup: CDR1 SNHLY, CDR2 FYNNEI. The V end lost 2 bases, the J end lost 3 bases, and 8 bases lay between the germline ends. The CDR3 contains 14 residues. CDR3 loop: CASSEPGSNQPQHF. Written as DNA, the CDR3 is TGTGCCAGCAGTGAACCAGGGTCCAATCAGCCCCAGCATTTT.

The DNA for the CDR3 is TGCAGCGTTGAAGGGGCAGGGTACGAGCAGTACTTC. Translated: CSVEGAGYEQYF. The genes are TRBV29-1 and TRBJ2-7; TRBD1 is a possible D gene (5 bases). CDR1 is SQVTM and CDR2 is ANQGSEA in the germline V gene. CDR3 length equals 12 residues. V was trimmed by 1 base and J by 4 bases, leaving 8 bases between them.

This clonotype was detected a few times. The rearrangement joins TRBV4-3 to TRBJ2-1; 8 bases are a match to TRBD2. Per the germline V gene, CDR1 is LGHNA and CDR2 is YSLEER. V shed 0 bases, J shed 7 bases, and the junction held 8 bases outside the gene matches. This CDR3 spans 16 amino acids. The DNA for the CDR3 is TGCGCCAGCAGCCAAGAGGTCGGGAGGGCCTGGAATGAGCAGTTCTTC. Translated, it gives CASSQEVGRAWNEQFF.

This clonotype occurred many times. This sequence joins TRBV7-9 and TRBJ2-7; no firm D call. CDR1 is SEHNR, CDR2 FQNEAQ, per germline (reference sequence). V dropped 2 bases and J dropped 7 bases, with 6 bases sitting between them. The length of the CDR3 is 11 residues. CDR3 sequence: CASSLRLEQYF. The CDR3 region has the DNA TGTGCCAGCAGCTTACGTCTAGAGCAGTACTTC.

This clonotype was counted between two and nine times. The V call is TRBV20-1, the J call TRBJ1-4; 7 bases line up with TRBD1. Germline trimming cut 6 bases from V and 4 bases from J; bases unmatched to any gene: 8. The CDR3 has 14 residues. Germline values: CDR1 DFQATT, CDR2 SNEGSKA (reference sequence). The CDR3 loop is CSAPRAGGNEKLFF. CDR3 bases: TGCAGTGCCCCCCGGGCAGGGGGTAATGAAAAACTGTTTTTT.

This chain joins TRBV4-2 and TRBJ2-2, with D unresolved. The germline V and J ends were trimmed by 4 bases and 0 bases, with 6 bases remaining between them. CDR1 LGHNA and CDR2 YNFKEQ come from the germline V gene. The CDR3 covers 14 residues. CDR3 sequence: CASSLGSNTGELFF. The CDR3 region has the DNA TGTGCCAGCAGCCTGGGCTCGAACACCGGGGAGCTGTTTTTT.

This clonotype was counted a few times. The rearrangement joins TRBV28 to TRBJ2-1, with 13 bases aligning to TRBD2. Per germline, CDR1 MDHEN and CDR2 SYDVKM. V was clipped by 3 bases and J by 6 bases; unmatched bases: 8. CDR3 length: 17 amino acids. CDR3 bases: TGTGCCAGCAGTTTCCGCAGCGGACTAGCGGGAGTCAATGAGCAGTTCTTC. Translated: CASSFRSGLAGVNEQFF.

In its sample, this clonotype was seen many times. The J gene is TRBJ2-7, the V gene TRBV20-1; 8 bases align to TRBD1. Losses at the gene ends were 5 bases for V and 2 bases for J; bases not matched to a gene: 5. The CDR3 is 13 residues long. Germline V gene sequence: CDR1 DFQATT, CDR2 SNEGSKA (reference sequence). The CDR3 spells CSAAGQAAYEQYF. The CDR3 DNA reads as TGCAGTGCTGCGGGACAGGCAGCCTACGAGCAGTACTTC.

The chain is built from TRBV4-1 and TRBJ2-7; tentatively, D is TRBD1 or TRBD2 (5 bases each). Germline-derived CDR1 and CDR2 are MGHRA and YSYEKL. The V gene lost 0 bases and the J gene lost 1 base, with 16 bases spanning the gap. The CDR3 covers 17 residues. The CDR3: CASSQDRGDRRSYEQYF. CDR3 in DNA: TGCGCCAGCAGCCAAGATAGAGGGGACCGAAGATCCTACGAGCAGTACTTC.

V is TRBV12-3 or TRBV12-4 and J is TRBJ1-2; possible D gene TRBD1, 5 bases. The CDR3 spans 12 residues. The germline V and J ends were trimmed by 5 bases and 4 bases, with 8 bases remaining between them. The CDR3 here is CASSDSIYGYTF. CDR3 sequence (DNA): TGTGCCAGCAGTGACAGCATCTATGGCTACACCTTC.

This clonotype was detected ten times or more. The chain uses TRBV6-5 and TRBJ2-5, with 9 bases aligning to TRBD2. The V and J ends lost 2 bases and 5 bases, in that order; junction bases with no gene match: 9. Looked up from germline, CDR1 is MNHEY and CDR2 is SVGAGI. The CDR3 consists of 16 residues. For the CDR3, the DNA is TGTGCCAGCAGTTACGGTTTGTCTAGCGGGATGGAGACCCAGTACTTC. Translation gives CASSYGLSSGMETQYF.